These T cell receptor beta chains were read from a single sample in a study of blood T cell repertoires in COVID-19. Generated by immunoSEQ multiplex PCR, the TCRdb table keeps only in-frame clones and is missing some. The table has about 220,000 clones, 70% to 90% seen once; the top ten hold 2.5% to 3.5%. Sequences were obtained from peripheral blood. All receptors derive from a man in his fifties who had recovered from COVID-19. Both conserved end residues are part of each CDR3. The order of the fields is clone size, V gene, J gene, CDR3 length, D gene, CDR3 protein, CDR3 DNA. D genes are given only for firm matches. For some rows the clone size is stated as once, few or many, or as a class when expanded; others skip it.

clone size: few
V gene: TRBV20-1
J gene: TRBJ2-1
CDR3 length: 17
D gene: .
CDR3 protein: CSASIWDSPASYNEQFF
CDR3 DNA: TGCAGTGCGAGTATCTGGGACTCGCCGGCATCCTACAATGAGCAGTTCTTC

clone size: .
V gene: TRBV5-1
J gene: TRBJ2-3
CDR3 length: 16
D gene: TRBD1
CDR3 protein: CASSLAEDRVVDTQYF
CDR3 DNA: TGCGCCAGCAGCTTGGCCGAGGACAGGGTAGTAGATACGCAGTATTTT

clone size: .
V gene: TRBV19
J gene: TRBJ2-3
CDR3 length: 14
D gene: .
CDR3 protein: CASSIGQGTDTQYF
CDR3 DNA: TGTGCCAGTAGTATTGGCCAGGGCACAGATACGCAGTATTTT

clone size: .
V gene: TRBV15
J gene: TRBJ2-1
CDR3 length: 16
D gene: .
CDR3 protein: CATSRGGGSSYNEQFF
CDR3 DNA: TGTGCCACCAGCAGAGGTGGGGGGAGCTCCTACAATGAGCAGTTCTTC

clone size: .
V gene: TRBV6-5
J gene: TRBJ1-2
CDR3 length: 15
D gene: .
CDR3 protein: CASSYSGRGIYGYTF
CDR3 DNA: TGTGCCAGCAGTTACTCTGGCAGGGGAATCTATGGCTACACCTTC

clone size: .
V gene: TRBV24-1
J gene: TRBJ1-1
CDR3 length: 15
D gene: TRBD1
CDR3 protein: CATSDSGQVGTEAFF
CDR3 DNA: TGTGCCACCAGTGATTCCGGACAGGTTGGCACTGAAGCTTTCTTT

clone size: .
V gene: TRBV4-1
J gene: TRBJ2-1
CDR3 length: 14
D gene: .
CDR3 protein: CASSLGSSYNEQFF
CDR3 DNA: TGCGCCAGCAGCCTCGGGTCGTCCTACAATGAGCAGTTCTTC

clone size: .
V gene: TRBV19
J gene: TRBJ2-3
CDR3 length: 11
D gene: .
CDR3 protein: CASEVGYTQYF
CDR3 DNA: TGTGCCAGCGAGGTTGGATATACGCAGTATTTT

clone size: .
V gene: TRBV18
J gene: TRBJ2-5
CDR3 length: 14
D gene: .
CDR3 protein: CASSPWGSEETQYF
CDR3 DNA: TGTGCCAGCTCACCATGGGGCAGTGAAGAGACCCAGTACTTC

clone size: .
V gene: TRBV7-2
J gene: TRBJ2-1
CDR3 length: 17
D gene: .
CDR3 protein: CASSLGVRLAQTDEQFF
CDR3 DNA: TGTGCCAGCAGCTTAGGAGTACGGCTAGCTCAGACGGATGAGCAGTTCTTC

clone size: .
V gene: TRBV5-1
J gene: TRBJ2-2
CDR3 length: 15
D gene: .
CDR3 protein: CASSLWAANTGELFF
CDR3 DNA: TGCGCCAGCAGCTTATGGGCAGCGAACACCGGGGAGCTGTTTTTT

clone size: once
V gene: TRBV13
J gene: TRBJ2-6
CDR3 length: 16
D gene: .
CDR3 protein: CASSLRGGSGANVLTF
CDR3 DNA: TGTGCCAGCAGCTTAAGGGGCGGCTCTGGGGCCAACGTCCTGACTTTC

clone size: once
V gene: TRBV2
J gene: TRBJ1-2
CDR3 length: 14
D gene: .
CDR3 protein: CASREVSTDYGYTF
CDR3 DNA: TGTGCCAGCAGGGAGGTTTCAACGGACTATGGCTACACCTTC

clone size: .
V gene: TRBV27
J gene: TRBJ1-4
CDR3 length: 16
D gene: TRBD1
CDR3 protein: CASSLDPTGRNEKLFF
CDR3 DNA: TGTGCCAGCAGCCTAGACCCGACAGGGCGGAATGAAAAACTGTTTTTT

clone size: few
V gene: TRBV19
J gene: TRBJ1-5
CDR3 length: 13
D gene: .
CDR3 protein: CASTLRGNQPQHF
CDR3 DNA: TGTGCCAGTACGCTTCGGGGGAATCAGCCCCAGCATTTT

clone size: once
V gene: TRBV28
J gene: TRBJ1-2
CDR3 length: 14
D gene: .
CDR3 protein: CASSLQRQNYGYTF
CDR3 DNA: TGTGCCAGCAGTTTACAAAGACAGAACTATGGCTACACCTTC

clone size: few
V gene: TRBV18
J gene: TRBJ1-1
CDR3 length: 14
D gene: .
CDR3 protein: CASSLDSLNTEAFF
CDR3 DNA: TGTGCCAGCTCACTTGACAGCCTGAACACTGAAGCTTTCTTT

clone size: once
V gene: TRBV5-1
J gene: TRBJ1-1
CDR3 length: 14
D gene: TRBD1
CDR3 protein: CASSRQGEGAEAFF
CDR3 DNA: TGCGCCAGCAGCCGACAGGGGGAGGGTGCTGAAGCTTTCTTT

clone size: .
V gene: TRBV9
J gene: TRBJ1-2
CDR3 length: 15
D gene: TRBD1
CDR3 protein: CASSSWDRRNYGYTF
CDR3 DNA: TGTGCCAGCAGCTCTTGGGACAGGAGAAACTATGGCTACACCTTC

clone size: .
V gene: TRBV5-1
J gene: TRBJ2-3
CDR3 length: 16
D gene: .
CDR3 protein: CASSLQRELSTDTQYF
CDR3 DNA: TGCGCCAGCAGCTTGCAACGGGAACTAAGCACAGATACGCAGTATTTT

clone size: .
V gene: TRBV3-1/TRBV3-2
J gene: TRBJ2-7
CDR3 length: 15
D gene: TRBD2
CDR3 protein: CASSQGNLAGREQYF
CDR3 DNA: TGTGCCAGCAGCCAAGGAAATCTAGCGGGTCGGGAGCAGTACTTC

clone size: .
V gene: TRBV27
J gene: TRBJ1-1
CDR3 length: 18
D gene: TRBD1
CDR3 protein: CASSPSRTAGGPNTEAFF
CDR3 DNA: TGTGCCAGCAGTCCCAGTCGAACGGCAGGGGGACCGAACACTGAAGCTTTCTTT

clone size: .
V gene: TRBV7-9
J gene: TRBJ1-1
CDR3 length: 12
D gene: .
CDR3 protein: CASSLDDRGAFF
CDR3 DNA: TGTGCCAGCAGCTTAGATGACAGAGGAGCTTTCTTT

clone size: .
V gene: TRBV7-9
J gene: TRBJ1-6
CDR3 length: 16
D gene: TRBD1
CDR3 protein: CASSPGTGIWGSPLHF
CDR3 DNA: TGTGCCAGCAGCCCCGGGACAGGGATTTGGGGTTCACCCCTCCACTTT

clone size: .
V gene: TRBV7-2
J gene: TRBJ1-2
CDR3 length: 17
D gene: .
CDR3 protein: CASSLAAGESFYYGYTF
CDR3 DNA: TGTGCCAGCAGCTTAGCAGCAGGGGAGAGCTTTTACTATGGCTACACCTTC

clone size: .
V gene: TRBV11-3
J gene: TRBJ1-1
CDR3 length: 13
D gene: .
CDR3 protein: CASSSTANTEAFF
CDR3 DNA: TGTGCCAGCAGCTCGACAGCGAACACTGAAGCTTTCTTT

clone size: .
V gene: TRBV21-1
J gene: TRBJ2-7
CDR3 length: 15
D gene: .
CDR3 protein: CASFVFRQGAYEQYF
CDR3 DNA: TGTGCCAGCTTTGTCTTCCGACAGGGGGCCTACGAGCAGTACTTC

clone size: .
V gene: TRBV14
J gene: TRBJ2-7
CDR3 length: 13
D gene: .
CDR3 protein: CASSRTRALEQYF
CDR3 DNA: TGTGCCAGCAGCCGTACCAGGGCTCTGGAGCAGTACTTC

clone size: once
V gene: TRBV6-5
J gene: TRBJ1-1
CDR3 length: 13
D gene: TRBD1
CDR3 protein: CASRKTGTGEAFF
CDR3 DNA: TGTGCCAGCAGGAAGACAGGGACGGGAGAAGCTTTCTTT

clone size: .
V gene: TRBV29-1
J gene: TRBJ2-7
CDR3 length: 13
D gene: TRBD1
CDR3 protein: CSVVGTGLNEQYF
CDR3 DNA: TGCAGCGTTGTCGGGACAGGGTTGAACGAGCAGTACTTC

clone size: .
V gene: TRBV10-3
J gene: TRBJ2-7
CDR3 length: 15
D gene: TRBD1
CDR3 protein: CAISEPGTGRGEQYF
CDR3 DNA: TGTGCCATCAGTGAGCCCGGGACAGGGAGGGGGGAGCAGTACTTC

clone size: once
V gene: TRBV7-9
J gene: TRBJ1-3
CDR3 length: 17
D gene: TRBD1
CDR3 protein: CASSLARGLLTGNTIYF
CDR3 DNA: TGTGCCAGCAGCTTAGCCAGGGGGCTCCTCACTGGAAACACCATATATTTT

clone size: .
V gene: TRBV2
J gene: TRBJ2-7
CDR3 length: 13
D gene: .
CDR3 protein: CAIAQSSSYEQYF
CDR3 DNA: TGTGCCATCGCACAGTCCTCCTCCTACGAGCAGTACTTC

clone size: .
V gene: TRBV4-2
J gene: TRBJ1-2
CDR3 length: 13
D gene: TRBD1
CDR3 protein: CASSQLQGGSYTF
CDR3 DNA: TGTGCCAGCAGCCAACTTCAGGGGGGAAGCTACACCTTC

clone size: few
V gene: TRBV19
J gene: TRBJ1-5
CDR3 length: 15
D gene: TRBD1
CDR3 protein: CASSIDRGSNQPQHF
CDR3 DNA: TGTGCCAGTAGTATAGACAGGGGGAGCAATCAGCCCCAGCATTTT

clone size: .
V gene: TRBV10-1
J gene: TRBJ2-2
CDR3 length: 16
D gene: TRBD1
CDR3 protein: CASSDPGQGAGRELFF
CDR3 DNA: TGCGCCAGCAGTGACCCCGGACAGGGGGCAGGAAGGGAGCTGTTTTTT

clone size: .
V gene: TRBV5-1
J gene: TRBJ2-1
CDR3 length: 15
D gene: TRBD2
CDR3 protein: CASSLAGGTYNEQFF
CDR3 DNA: TGCGCCAGCAGCTTAGCGGGAGGAACCTACAATGAGCAGTTCTTC

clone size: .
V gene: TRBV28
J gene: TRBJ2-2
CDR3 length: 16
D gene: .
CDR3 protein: CASSSLNFDGTGELFF
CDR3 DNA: TGTGCCAGCAGTTCCTTAAATTTCGACGGGACCGGGGAGCTGTTTTTT

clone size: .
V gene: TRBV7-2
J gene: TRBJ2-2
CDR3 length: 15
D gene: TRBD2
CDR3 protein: CASSSGTRNTGELFF
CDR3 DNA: TGTGCCAGCAGCTCCGGGACTAGAAACACCGGGGAGCTGTTTTTT

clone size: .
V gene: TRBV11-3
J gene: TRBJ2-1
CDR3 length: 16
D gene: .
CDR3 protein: CASSLGAQGSYNEQFF
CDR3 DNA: TGTGCCAGCAGCTTAGGAGCGCAGGGGTCCTACAATGAGCAGTTCTTC

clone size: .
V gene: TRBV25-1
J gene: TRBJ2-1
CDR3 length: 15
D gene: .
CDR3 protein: CASSEYGQGGNEQFF
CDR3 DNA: TGTGCCAGCAGTGAATACGGGCAGGGCGGCAATGAGCAGTTCTTC

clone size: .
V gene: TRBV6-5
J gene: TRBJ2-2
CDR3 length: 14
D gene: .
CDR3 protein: CASSYQSNTGELFF
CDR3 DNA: TGTGCCAGCAGTTACCAGTCGAACACCGGGGAGCTGTTTTTT

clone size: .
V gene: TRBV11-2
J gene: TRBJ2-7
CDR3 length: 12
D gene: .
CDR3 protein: CASSLSHYEQYF
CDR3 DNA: TGTGCCAGCAGCTTAAGCCACTACGAGCAGTACTTC

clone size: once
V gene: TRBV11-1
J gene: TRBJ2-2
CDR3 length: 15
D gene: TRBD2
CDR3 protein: CASAIAGTNTGELFF
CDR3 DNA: TGTGCCAGTGCAATAGCGGGAACGAACACCGGGGAGCTGTTTTTT

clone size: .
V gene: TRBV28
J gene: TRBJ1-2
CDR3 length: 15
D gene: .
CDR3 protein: CASSSRGGANYGYTF
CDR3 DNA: TGTGCCAGCAGTTCCCGGGGAGGAGCTAACTATGGCTACACCTTC

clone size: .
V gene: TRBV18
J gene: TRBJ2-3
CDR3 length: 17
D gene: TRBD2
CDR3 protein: CASSPLRSSGKTDTQYF
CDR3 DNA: TGTGCCAGCTCACCCTTGAGGTCTAGCGGGAAAACAGATACGCAGTATTTT

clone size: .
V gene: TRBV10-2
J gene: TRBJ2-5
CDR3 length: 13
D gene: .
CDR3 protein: CATKRGLRETQYF
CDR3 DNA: TGCGCCACCAAAAGGGGACTCAGGGAGACCCAGTACTTC

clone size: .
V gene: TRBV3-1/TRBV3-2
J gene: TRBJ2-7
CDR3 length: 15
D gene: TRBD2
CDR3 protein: CASSQGLAGQYEQYF
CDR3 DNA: TGTGCCAGCAGCCAAGGACTAGCGGGACAATACGAGCAGTACTTC

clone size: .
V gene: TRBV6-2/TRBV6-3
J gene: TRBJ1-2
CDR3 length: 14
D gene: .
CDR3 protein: CASSYRPGANGYTF
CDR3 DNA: TGTGCCAGCAGTTATCGGCCTGGGGCGAATGGCTACACCTTC

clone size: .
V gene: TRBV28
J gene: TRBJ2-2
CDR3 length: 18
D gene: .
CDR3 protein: CASSSYRVGTINTGELFF
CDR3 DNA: TGTGCCAGCAGTTCATACAGGGTTGGGACTATAAACACCGGGGAGCTGTTTTTT

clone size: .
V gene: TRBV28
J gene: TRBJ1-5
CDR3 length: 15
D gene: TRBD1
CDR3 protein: CASSLKGAFNQPQHF
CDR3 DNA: TGTGCCAGCAGTTTAAAGGGGGCCTTTAATCAGCCCCAGCATTTT

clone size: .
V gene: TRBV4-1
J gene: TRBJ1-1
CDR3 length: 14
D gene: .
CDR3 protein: CASSQDVVNTEAFF
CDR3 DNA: TGCGCCAGCAGCCAAGATGTAGTGAACACTGAAGCTTTCTTT

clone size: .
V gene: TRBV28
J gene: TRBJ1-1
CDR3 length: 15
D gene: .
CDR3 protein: CASSFTPLDTNEAFF
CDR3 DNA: TGTGCCAGCAGTTTCACCCCCCTGGACACGAATGAAGCTTTCTTT

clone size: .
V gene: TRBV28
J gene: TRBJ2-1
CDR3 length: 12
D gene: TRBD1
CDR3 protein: CASRGDRTGEFF
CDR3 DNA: TGTGCCAGCCGCGGCGACAGGACAGGGGAGTTCTTC

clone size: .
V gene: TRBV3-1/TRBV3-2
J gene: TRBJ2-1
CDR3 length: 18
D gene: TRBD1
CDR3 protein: CASSQEWAGTETGNEQFF
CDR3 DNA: TGTGCCAGCAGCCAAGAGTGGGCCGGGACAGAGACAGGAAATGAGCAGTTCTTC

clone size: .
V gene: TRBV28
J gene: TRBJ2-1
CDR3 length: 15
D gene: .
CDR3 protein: CASSSGGGSGGEQFF
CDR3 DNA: TGTGCCAGCAGTTCCGGGGGCGGGAGCGGCGGTGAGCAGTTCTTC

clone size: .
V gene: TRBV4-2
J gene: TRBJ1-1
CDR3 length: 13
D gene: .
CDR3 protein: CASSRRGNTEAFF
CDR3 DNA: TGTGCCAGCAGCCGACGGGGTAACACTGAAGCTTTCTTT